The entry below describes one TCR beta chain. These data originate in a study of blood T cell repertoires in COVID-19. The germline gives CDR1 MNHEY, CDR2 SMNVEV (reference sequence). V lost 6 bases to trimming and J lost 8 bases; unmatched junction nucleotides: 4. This CDR3 is built from 14 residues. The authors' processing: The assay estimated nucleated cells by amplifying reference gene primers. Clones were read by immunoSEQ multiplex PCR, and TCRdb kept only the in-frame ones, dropping some. Clone size and the V and J calls come from that table; the DNA yielded D and trimming. The sample lists 130,000 to 150,000 clones; 80% to 90% were seen once. Seattle researchers signed up patients amid active infection and tracked them longitudinally.

The sequence was obtained from a woman aged 60 to 75 with COVID-19, enrolled during active disease. J is TRBJ2-2 and V is TRBV27; 12 positions match TRBD2. The sample taken for sequencing was peripheral blood. The CDR3 spells CASRFGLAGGELFF. The CDR3 nucleotides are TGTGCCAGCAGATTCGGACTAGCGGGGGGGGAGCTGTTTTTT.